One sample yielded the 9 T cell receptor beta chains listed below, sequenced in a study of cytomegalovirus exposure and HLA in healthy donors. Primers included in the PCR were 60 Vbeta and 13 Jbeta primers. Method: immunoSEQ multiplex PCR; TCRdb's copy keeps in-frame clones and lacks some. The table lists more than 200,000 clones. Sequenced: PBMCs. The source of these receptors is a woman aged 25 to 39 in good health and CMV-seropositive.

The chain recombines TRBV14 with TRBJ1-1, with TRBD1 as a possible D gene (5 bases). The CDR3 consists of 16 residues. Trimming took off 4 bases at V and 2 bases at J, with 17 bases between the two ends. Per the germline V gene, CDR1 is SGHDN and CDR2 is FVKESK. CDR3 nucleotides: TGTGCCAGCAGCCCGTGGGCAGGGCGGGGTAACACTGAAGCTTTCTTT. Translating gives CASSPWAGRGNTEAFF.

V and J are TRBV5-1 and TRBJ1-1; no definite D call. Germline V gene data show CDR1 as SGHRS and CDR2 as YFSETQ. This CDR3 is built from 15 residues. V gave up 1 base and J gave up 1 base, with 11 bases separating them. Here the CDR3 reads CASSLYGLKNTEAFF. DNA for the CDR3: TGCGCCAGCAGCTTGTATGGCCTTAAGAACACTGAAGCTTTCTTT.

V gene TRBV6-8 combines with J gene TRBJ2-1, with 11 bases fitting TRBD2. Unmatched junction bases numbered 6, after V lost 5 bases and J lost 9 bases. Germline CDR1 and CDR2: MNHGY and SAAAGT. This CDR3 region has 14 residues. The CDR3 spells CASSRLAGFGEQFF. The CDR3 bases are TGTGCCAGCAGTCGACTAGCGGGATTCGGTGAGCAGTTCTTC.

The chain recombines TRBV7-9 with TRBJ2-7; weak D call: TRBD1 (5 bases). V shed 5 bases and J shed 1 base, with 15 bases lying between them. Germline CDR1 and CDR2: SEHNR and FQNEAQ (reference sequence). The CDR3 is made up of 15 amino acids. CDR3 DNA sequence: TGTGCCAGCAGCCCAACATCGACAGCTTCCTACGAGCAGTACTTC. It translates to CASSPTSTASYEQYF.

The chain has TRBV5-1 and TRBJ2-5, with 11 bases lining up with TRBD2. This CDR3 has 19 amino acids. Looked up from germline, CDR1 is SGHRS and CDR2 is YFSETQ. The J segment lost 1 base and the V segment lost 0 bases, leaving 11 bases of the junction unmatched. The CDR3 region is CASSLGLTLAGALQETQYF. In nucleotides, the CDR3 is TGCGCCAGCAGCTTGGGGTTGACACTAGCGGGAGCACTCCAAGAGACCCAGTACTTC.

The rearrangement links TRBV5-4 to TRBJ1-2; D might be TRBD1 (6 bases). Germline V lookup: CDR1 SGHNT, CDR2 YYREEE (reference sequence). Trimming took 2 bases from V and 2 from J, leaving 10 bases between them. This CDR3 comprises 14 residues. In DNA, the CDR3 is TGTGCCAGCAGCTTAGGACAGATAAACTATGGCTACACCTTC. Protein product: CASSLGQINYGYTF.

The rearrangement uses TRBV5-1 and TRBJ2-1; 9 nucleotides align to TRBD1. This CDR3 comprises 16 residues. Germline CDR1 and CDR2: SGHRS and YFSETQ. Unmatched junction bases numbered 8, after V lost 1 base and J lost 6 bases. DNA of the CDR3: TGCGCCAGCAGCTTGTTTGGGACAGGGTTTAGCAATGAGCAGTTCTTC. It codes for CASSLFGTGFSNEQFF.

The chain joins TRBV13 to TRBJ2-5, with 7 bases fitting TRBD1. The J call may be wrong; the DNA end is better matched by TRBJ2-7. The CDR3 consists of 14 residues. Germline V gives CDR1 PRHDT, CDR2 FYEKMQ (reference sequence). CDR3: CASSLGGTDYEQYF. The DNA for the CDR3 is TGTGCCAGCAGCTTAGGAGGGACAGACTACGAGCAGTACTTC.

The V gene is TRBV6-6, the J gene TRBJ1-3; D perhaps matches TRBD1 (5 bases). Germline CDR1 and CDR2: MNHNY and SVGAGI (reference sequence). The V end lost 0 bases, the J end lost 8 bases, and 11 bases lay between the germline ends. CDR3 size: 14 residues. CDR3 sequence (DNA): TGTGCCAGCAGTTACTCGACCCCGGGGGACACCATATATTTT. It translates to CASSYSTPGDTIYF.